The clone carrying this T cell receptor beta chain was observed a handful of times. This sample is part of a study of blood T cells in healthy people across ages. The ends lost 5 bases at V and 2 bases at J; junction bases unmatched: 8. The CDR3 consists of 16 residues. Germline CDR1 is MNHEY and CDR2 is SVGEGT. A sample-barcoded 5' primer and a J-beta primer mix were used in a second PCR of roughly 6 to 11 cycles. TCRdb re-called the 5' RACE reads through MiXCR, storing one row per CDR3 protein. Of 700,000 to 900,000 distinct CDR3 sequences listed, about a quarter are singletons. This sample was shared with a second study, whose subject was T cells of mothers and their children.

The rearrangement joins TRBV6-2 or TRBV6-3 to TRBJ1-4; the match to TRBD1 covers 7 bases. The sequenced sample was blood. The receptor's source is a boy aged 5-17 years in good health. The chain's CDR3 is CASSQKQGLTNEKLFF. In nucleotides, the CDR3 is TGTGCCAGCAGTCAGAAACAGGGGCTTACTAATGAAAAACTGTTTTTT.